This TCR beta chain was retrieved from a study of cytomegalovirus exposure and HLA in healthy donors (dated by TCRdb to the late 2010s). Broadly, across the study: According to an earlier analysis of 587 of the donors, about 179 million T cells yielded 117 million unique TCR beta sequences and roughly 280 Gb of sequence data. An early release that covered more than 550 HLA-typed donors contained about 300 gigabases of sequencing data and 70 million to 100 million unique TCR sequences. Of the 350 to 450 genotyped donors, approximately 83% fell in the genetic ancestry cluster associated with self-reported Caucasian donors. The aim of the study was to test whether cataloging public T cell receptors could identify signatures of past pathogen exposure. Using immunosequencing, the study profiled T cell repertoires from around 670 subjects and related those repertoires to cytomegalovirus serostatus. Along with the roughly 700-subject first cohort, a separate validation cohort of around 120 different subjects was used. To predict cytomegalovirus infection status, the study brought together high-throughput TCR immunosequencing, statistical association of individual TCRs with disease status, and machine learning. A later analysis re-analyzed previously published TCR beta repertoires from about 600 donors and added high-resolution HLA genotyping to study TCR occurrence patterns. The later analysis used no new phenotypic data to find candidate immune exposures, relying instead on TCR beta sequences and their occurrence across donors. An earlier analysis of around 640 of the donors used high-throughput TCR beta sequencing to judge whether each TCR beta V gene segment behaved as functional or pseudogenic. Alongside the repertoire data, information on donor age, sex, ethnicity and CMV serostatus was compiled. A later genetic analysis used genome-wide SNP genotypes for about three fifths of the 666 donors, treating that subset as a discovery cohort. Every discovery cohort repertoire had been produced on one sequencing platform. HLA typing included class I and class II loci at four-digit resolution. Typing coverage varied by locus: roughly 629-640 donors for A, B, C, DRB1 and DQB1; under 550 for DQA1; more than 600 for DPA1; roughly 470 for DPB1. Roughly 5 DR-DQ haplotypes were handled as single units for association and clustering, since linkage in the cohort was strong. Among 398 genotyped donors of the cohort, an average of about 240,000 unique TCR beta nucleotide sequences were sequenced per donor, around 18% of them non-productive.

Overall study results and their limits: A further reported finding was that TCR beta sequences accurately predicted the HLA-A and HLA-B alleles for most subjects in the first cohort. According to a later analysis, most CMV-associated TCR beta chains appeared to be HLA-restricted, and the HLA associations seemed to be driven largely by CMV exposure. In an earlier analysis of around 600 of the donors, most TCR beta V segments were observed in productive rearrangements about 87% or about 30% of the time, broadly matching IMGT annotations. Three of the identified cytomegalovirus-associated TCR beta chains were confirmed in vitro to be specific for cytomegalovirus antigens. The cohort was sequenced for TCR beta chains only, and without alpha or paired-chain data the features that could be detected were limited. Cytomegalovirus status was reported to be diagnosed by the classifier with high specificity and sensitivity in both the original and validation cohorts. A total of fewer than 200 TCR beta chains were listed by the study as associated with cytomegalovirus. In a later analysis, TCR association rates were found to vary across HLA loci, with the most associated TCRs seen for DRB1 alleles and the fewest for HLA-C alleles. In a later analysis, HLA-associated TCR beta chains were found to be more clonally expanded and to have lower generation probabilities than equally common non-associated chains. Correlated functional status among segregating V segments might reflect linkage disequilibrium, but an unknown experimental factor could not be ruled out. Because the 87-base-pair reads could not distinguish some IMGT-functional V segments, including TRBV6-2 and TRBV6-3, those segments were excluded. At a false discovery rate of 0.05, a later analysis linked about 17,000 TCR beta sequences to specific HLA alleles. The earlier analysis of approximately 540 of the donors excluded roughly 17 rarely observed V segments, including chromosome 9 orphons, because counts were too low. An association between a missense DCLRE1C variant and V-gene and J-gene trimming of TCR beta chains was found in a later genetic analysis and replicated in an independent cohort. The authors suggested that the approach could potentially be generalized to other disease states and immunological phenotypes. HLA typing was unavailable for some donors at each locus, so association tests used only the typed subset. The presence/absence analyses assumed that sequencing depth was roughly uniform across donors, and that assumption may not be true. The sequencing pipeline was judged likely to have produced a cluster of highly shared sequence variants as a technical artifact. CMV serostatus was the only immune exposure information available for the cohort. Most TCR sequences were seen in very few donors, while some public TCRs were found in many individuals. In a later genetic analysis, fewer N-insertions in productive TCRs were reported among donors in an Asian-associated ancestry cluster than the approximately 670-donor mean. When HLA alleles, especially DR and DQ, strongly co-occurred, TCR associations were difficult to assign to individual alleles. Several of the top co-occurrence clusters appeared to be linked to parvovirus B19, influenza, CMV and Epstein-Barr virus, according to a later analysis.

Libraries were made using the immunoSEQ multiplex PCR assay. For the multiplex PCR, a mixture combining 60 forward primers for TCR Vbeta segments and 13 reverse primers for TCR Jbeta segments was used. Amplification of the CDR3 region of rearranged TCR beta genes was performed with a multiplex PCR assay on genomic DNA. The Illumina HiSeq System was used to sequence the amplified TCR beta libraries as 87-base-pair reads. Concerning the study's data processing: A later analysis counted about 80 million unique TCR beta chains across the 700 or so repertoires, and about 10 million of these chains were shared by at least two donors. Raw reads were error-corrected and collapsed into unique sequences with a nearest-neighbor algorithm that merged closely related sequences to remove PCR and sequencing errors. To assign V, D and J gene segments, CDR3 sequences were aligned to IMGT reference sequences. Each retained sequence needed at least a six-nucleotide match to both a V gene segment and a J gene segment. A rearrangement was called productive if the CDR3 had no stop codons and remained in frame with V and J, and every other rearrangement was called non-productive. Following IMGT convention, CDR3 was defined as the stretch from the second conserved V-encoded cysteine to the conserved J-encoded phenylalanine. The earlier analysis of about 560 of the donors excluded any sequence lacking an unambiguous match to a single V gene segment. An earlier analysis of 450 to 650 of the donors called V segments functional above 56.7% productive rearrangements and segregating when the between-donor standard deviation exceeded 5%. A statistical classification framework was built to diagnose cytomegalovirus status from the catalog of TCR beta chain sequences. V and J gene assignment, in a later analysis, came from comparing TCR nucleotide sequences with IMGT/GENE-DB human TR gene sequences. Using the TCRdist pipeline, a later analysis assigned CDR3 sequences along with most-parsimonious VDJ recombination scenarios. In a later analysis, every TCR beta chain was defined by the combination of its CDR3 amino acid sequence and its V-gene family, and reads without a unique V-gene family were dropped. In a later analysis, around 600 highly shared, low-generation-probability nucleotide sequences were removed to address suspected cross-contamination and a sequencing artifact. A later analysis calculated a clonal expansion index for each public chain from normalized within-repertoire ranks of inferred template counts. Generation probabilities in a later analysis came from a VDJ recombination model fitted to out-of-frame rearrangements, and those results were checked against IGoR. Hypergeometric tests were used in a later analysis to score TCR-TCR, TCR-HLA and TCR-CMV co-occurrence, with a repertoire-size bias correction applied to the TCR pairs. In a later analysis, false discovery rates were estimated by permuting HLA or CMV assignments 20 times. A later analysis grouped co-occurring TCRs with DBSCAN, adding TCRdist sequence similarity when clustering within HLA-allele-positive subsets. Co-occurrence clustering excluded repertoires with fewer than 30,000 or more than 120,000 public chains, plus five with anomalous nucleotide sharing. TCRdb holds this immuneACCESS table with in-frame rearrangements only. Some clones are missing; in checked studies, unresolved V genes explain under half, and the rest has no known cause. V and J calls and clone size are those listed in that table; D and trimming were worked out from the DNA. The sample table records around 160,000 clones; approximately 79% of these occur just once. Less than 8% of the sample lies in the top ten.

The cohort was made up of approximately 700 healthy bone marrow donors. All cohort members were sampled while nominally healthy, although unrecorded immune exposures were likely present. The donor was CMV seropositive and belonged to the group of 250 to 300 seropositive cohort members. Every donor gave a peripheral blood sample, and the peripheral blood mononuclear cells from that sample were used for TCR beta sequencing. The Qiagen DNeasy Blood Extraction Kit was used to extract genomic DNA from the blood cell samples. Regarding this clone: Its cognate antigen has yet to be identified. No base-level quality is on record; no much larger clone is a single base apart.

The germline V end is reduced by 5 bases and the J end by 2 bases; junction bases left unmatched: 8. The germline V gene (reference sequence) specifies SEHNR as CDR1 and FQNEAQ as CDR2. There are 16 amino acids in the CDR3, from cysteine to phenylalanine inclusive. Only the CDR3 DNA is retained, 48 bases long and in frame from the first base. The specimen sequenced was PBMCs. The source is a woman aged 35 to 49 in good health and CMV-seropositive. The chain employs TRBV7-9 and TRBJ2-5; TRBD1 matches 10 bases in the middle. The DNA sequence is TGTGCCAGCAGCCACAACCCGGGACAGGGGCAAGAGACCCAGTACTTC. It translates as CASSHNPGQGQETQYF.